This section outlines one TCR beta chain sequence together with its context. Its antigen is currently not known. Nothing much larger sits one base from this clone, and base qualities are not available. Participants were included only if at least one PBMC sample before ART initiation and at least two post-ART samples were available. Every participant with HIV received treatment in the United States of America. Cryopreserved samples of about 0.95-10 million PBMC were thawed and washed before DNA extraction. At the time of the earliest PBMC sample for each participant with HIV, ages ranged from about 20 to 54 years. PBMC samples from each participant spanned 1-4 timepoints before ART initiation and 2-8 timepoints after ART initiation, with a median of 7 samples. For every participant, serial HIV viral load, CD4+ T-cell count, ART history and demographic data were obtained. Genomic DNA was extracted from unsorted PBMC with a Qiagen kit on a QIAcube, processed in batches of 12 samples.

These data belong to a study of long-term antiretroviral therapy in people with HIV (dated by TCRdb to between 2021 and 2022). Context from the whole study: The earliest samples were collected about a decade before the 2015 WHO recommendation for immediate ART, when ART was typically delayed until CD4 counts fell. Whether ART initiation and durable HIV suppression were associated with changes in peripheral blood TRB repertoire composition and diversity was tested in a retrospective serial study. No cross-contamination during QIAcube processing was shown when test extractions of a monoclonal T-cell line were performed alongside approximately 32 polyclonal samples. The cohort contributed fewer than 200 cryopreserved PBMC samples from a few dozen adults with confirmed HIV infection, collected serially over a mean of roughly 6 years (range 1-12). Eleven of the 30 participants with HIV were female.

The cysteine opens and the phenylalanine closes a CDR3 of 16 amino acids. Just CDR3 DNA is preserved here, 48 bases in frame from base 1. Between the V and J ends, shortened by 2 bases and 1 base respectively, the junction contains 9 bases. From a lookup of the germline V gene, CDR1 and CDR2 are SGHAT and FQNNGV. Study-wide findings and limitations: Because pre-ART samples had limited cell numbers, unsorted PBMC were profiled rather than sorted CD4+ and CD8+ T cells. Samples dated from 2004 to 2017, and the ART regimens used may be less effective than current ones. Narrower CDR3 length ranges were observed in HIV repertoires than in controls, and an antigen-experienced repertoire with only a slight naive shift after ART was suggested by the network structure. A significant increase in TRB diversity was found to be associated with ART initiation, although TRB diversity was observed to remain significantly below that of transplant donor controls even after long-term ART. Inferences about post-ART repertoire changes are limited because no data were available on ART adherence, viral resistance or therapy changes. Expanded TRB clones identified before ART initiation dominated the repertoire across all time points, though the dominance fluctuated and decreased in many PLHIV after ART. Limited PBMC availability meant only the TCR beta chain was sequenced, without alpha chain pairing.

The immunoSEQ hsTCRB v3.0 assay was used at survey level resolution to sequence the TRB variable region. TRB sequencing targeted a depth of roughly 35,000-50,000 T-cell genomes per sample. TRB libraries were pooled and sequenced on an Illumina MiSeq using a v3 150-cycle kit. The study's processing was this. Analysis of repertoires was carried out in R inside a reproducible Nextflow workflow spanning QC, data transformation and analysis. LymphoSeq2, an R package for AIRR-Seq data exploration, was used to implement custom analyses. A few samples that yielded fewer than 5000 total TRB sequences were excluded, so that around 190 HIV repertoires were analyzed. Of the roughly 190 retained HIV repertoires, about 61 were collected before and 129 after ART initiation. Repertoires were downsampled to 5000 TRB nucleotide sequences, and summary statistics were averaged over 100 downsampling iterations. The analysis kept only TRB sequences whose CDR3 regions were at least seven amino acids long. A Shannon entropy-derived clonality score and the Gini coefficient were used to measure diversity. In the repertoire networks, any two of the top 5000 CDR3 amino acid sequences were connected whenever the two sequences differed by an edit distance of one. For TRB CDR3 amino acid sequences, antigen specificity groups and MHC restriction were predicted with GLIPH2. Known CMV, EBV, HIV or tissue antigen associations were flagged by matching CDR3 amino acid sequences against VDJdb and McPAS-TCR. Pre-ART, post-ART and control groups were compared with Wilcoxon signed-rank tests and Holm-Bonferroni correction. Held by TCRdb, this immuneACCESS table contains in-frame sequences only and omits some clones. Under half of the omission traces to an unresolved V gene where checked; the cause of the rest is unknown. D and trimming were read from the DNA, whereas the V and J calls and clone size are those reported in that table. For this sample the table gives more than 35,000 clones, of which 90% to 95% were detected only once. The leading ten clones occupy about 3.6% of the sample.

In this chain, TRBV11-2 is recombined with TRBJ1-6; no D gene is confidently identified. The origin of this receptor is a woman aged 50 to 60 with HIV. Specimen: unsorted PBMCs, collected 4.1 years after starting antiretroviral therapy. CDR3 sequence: CASSLTSGSYNSPLHF. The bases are TGTGCCAGCAGCTTAACGTCGGGTTCCTATAATTCACCCCTCCACTTT.